This is a list of T cell receptor beta chains from one sample in a study of blood T cell repertoires in COVID-19. The repertoire was sequenced with immunoSEQ multiplex PCR; TCRdb's copy has only in-frame clones and lacks some. The table has 200,000 to 300,000 clones, 75% to 85% seen once. The sample comprised peripheral blood. These receptors were collected from a man aged 40-49 years who had recovered from COVID-19. Both conserved end residues are part of each CDR3. A D gene is named only where the DNA matches it firmly.

j_gene: TRBJ2-7
v_gene: TRBV7-6
d_gene: .
CDR3aa: CASSPLTEGSYEQYF

j_gene: TRBJ1-6
v_gene: TRBV2
d_gene: TRBD1
CDR3aa: CATPKGQDYNSPLHF

j_gene: TRBJ1-6
v_gene: TRBV11-2
d_gene: TRBD1
CDR3aa: CASSLRSGGTSPLHF

j_gene: TRBJ2-5
v_gene: TRBV19
d_gene: TRBD2
CDR3aa: CASSRNGGEQETQYF

j_gene: TRBJ1-2
v_gene: TRBV7-9
d_gene: TRBD1
CDR3aa: CASSLDQWGQGWGYTF

j_gene: TRBJ2-5
v_gene: TRBV28
d_gene: .
CDR3aa: CASSHHGQPPETQYF

j_gene: TRBJ1-2
v_gene: TRBV18
d_gene: .
CDR3aa: CASSPGQGPYGYTF

j_gene: TRBJ1-2
v_gene: TRBV7-9
d_gene: TRBD1
CDR3aa: CASSFPRTGGNYGYTF

j_gene: TRBJ1-1
v_gene: TRBV7-9
d_gene: TRBD1
CDR3aa: CASSRIQGTMNTEAFF

j_gene: TRBJ2-1
v_gene: TRBV11-2
d_gene: .
CDR3aa: CASSPQRSSYNEQFF

j_gene: TRBJ1-5
v_gene: TRBV7-8
d_gene: TRBD1
CDR3aa: CASSPGQEYQPQHF

j_gene: TRBJ2-7
v_gene: TRBV23-1
d_gene: .
CDR3aa: CASSQSGRLTYEQYF

j_gene: TRBJ1-1
v_gene: TRBV2
d_gene: TRBD1
CDR3aa: CASRYQGTGNTEAFF

j_gene: TRBJ2-2
v_gene: TRBV3-1/TRBV3-2
d_gene: TRBD1
CDR3aa: CASSRLGGQGSYTGELFF

j_gene: TRBJ1-3
v_gene: TRBV5-4
d_gene: .
CDR3aa: CASSLNSNTIYF

j_gene: TRBJ2-7
v_gene: TRBV7-2
d_gene: .
CDR3aa: CASSLARGPYEQYF

j_gene: TRBJ2-2
v_gene: TRBV9
d_gene: TRBD2
CDR3aa: CASSVGTSGGAGELFF

j_gene: TRBJ2-3
v_gene: TRBV6-6
d_gene: TRBD1
CDR3aa: CASSERTGGVGDTQYF

j_gene: TRBJ1-2
v_gene: TRBV11-3
d_gene: .
CDR3aa: CASSLDRGTVYGYTF

j_gene: TRBJ2-5
v_gene: TRBV2
d_gene: TRBD2
CDR3aa: CASKRLAGPQETQYF

j_gene: TRBJ1-1
v_gene: TRBV19
d_gene: TRBD1
CDR3aa: CASSISSRGTGVSIF

j_gene: TRBJ1-1
v_gene: TRBV11-3
d_gene: .
CDR3aa: CASSVRMNTEAFF

j_gene: TRBJ1-5
v_gene: TRBV11-2
d_gene: TRBD1
CDR3aa: CASSPSTGIQPQHF

j_gene: TRBJ2-1
v_gene: TRBV5-5
d_gene: TRBD2
CDR3aa: CASSPAGDAYNEQFF

j_gene: TRBJ1-2
v_gene: TRBV27
d_gene: .
CDR3aa: CASSWTVGLGYTF

j_gene: TRBJ1-1
v_gene: TRBV4-1
d_gene: TRBD1
CDR3aa: CASSQYPGGGEAFF

j_gene: TRBJ2-7
v_gene: TRBV5-1
d_gene: .
CDR3aa: CASSRAGGGYSYEQYF

j_gene: TRBJ2-1
v_gene: TRBV7-8
d_gene: TRBD1
CDR3aa: CASTMDRTYNEQFF

j_gene: TRBJ2-3
v_gene: TRBV2
d_gene: .
CDR3aa: CASSEYADTQYF

j_gene: TRBJ1-5
v_gene: TRBV9
d_gene: .
CDR3aa: CASSVGAAAPYSNQPQHF

j_gene: TRBJ2-6
v_gene: TRBV9
d_gene: TRBD1
CDR3aa: CASSVPRTGRTGANVLTF

j_gene: TRBJ2-7
v_gene: TRBV7-2
d_gene: TRBD1
CDR3aa: CASSDRVTYEQYF

j_gene: TRBJ1-1
v_gene: TRBV7-2
d_gene: TRBD1
CDR3aa: CASSVDRETEAFF

j_gene: TRBJ2-3
v_gene: TRBV11-2
d_gene: .
CDR3aa: CASNFPSTDTQYF

j_gene: TRBJ2-7
v_gene: TRBV11-2
d_gene: .
CDR3aa: CASSLVAAAYEQYF

j_gene: TRBJ1-2
v_gene: TRBV30
d_gene: .
CDR3aa: CAWSGRGYTF

j_gene: TRBJ2-1
v_gene: TRBV7-8
d_gene: .
CDR3aa: CASRRVGGNEQFF

j_gene: TRBJ1-6
v_gene: TRBV9
d_gene: .
CDR3aa: CASSVGASYNSPLHF

j_gene: TRBJ1-2
v_gene: TRBV5-1
d_gene: .
CDR3aa: CASSLAGDGGYTF

j_gene: TRBJ2-1
v_gene: TRBV19
d_gene: .
CDR3aa: CASSAESANVGQFF

j_gene: TRBJ2-7
v_gene: TRBV29-1
d_gene: .
CDR3aa: CSAGLGLDEQYF

j_gene: TRBJ2-7
v_gene: TRBV6-2/TRBV6-3
d_gene: TRBD2
CDR3aa: CASSKQGGRVYEQYF

j_gene: TRBJ1-2
v_gene: TRBV6-6
d_gene: .
CDR3aa: CASSSQGLDYGYTF

j_gene: TRBJ2-7
v_gene: TRBV7-2
d_gene: .
CDR3aa: CASSFRTNSYEQYF

j_gene: TRBJ1-1
v_gene: TRBV30
d_gene: TRBD1
CDR3aa: CAWIRQGVLDTEAFF

j_gene: TRBJ2-3
v_gene: TRBV19
d_gene: TRBD1
CDR3aa: CASSPLGGATSTDTQYF

j_gene: TRBJ2-1
v_gene: TRBV5-1
d_gene: TRBD2
CDR3aa: CASSRPTSLEQFF

j_gene: TRBJ2-7
v_gene: TRBV10-3
d_gene: TRBD2
CDR3aa: CAIAARTSGRARYEQYF